This TCR beta chain was sequenced during a study of human thymus T cells. General observations from the study: Seemingly biased V and J gene usage marked thymic and blood repertoires.

This clone was detected once. The target antigen is unknown. Here immunoSEQ multiplex PCR was the method, and the copy in TCRdb shows in-frame clones only, minus some. The sample comprises approximately 40,000 clones, approximately 95% of which are singletons, and over 0.1% rests with the top ten. Between the trimmed V and J ends, which lost 0 bases and 0 bases, there was a span of 11 bases. Germline values: CDR1 SGHTA, CDR2 FQGNSA. The CDR3 loop spans 16 amino acids. The sample was blood. This clonotype was sampled from a boy less than two years old with a congenital heart defect but otherwise immunologically healthy. The chain uses TRBV7-2 and TRBJ1-2; D is uncertain. The CDR3: CASSLAIDRTNYGYTF. CDR3 nucleotide sequence: TGTGCCAGCAGCTTAGCTATAGATAGGACTAACTATGGCTACACCTTC. Full variable domain (outside the CDR3, taken from reference TRBV7-2 and TRBJ1-2): GAGVSQSPSNKVTEKGKDVELRCDPISGHTALYWYRQSLGQGLEFLIYFQGNSAPDKSGLPSDRFSAERTGGSVSTLTIQRTQQEDSAVYLCASSLAIDRTNYGYTFGSGTRLTVV.